This T cell receptor (beta chain) was observed in a study of regulatory T cells in long-lasting Graves disease. Whole-study context: With positive TSH receptor antibodies and over 5 years of antithyroid drugs, Graves' disease was considered persistent. Study results and caveats: Persistent patients shared under 3,000 public clonotypes among themselves. Newly diagnosed patients shared fewer, at about 890.

Time point here: persistent/refractory GD, antithyroid drugs over 5 years with positive TRAb. PBMCs provided the RNA from which the TCR library was made. About 10 milliliters of peripheral blood were taken and placed in EDTA tubes. This clonotype came up a few times. Its antigen is currently unknown. Germline V gene data show CDR1 as MNHNS and CDR2 as SASEGT. With 8 bases removed from V and 0 bases from J, the gap between germline ends came to 14 bases. CDR3 length: 16 amino acids. Relying on iRepertoire HTBI primers and Arm-PCR of CDR3 regions, the team built TCR beta libraries. TCRdb recomputed calls from the multiplex PCR reads with MiXCR, one row per CDR3 protein. The sample records around 430,000 distinct CDR3 sequences, under 25% being singletons.

This TCR derives from a female donor with Graves disease. This sequence joins TRBV6-1 and TRBJ2-6, with D perhaps matching TRBD1 (6 bases). This material consisted of peripheral blood mononuclear cells (PBMCs), taken when the disease was refractory, from a patient treated with antithyroid drugs. In nucleotides, the CDR3 is TGTGCCAGCGTACTACAGGGTCCCTCTGGGGCCAACGTCCTGACTTTC. Its protein is CASVLQGPSGANVLTF.